This TCR beta chain was identified during a study of T cell repertoires in cytomegalovirus infection. TCRdb used MiXCR to reprocess the reads, holding one entry per CDR3 protein. Altogether 450,000 to 650,000 distinct CDR3 sequences are present, less than 30% being singletons, with the ten largest covering under 15%. As for this clonotype: At one boundary the junction diverges from the germline segment, which might be a read error.

CDR1 is SGHVS and CDR2 is FNYEAQ in the germline V gene. This CDR3 comprises 15 residues. Sequencing was carried out using PBMCs. The rearrangement uses TRBV7-6 and TRBJ1-1; TRBD1 matches 7 bases. This TCR was recovered from a human donor in good health (CMV status not recorded). Some clones in this sample may be carry-over from other donors' samples. In DNA, the CDR3 is TGTGCCAGCAGCTCGGCAGGGGGGGTGAACACTGGAGCTTTCTTT. This encodes CASSSAGGVNTGAFF.